This is a list of T cell receptor beta chains from one sample in a study of patients and donors after allogeneic stem cell transplantation. TCRdb reprocessed the RT-PCR reads via MiXCR and lists one record per CDR3 protein. This sample yields roughly 940,000 distinct CDR3 sequences, of which 18% are seen a single time; roughly 6% belongs to the top ten. The sample taken for sequencing was blood, either unsorted or a sorted T cell fraction (not recorded which). All receptors derive from a human donor who was either an allogeneic HSCT recipient or a stem cell or donor lymphocyte infusion donor (not recorded which). It is not recorded whose cells these are; they may come from a transplant donor. Both conserved end residues are part of each CDR3. D genes are given only for firm matches. Size tells how often a clone was seen (once, few, many) or the class of an expanded clone, and some rows leave it out.

cdr3_aa,cdr3_nt,d_call,v_call,j_call,clone_size,cdr3_length
CASSSSWKGADTQYF,TGTGCCAGCAGCTCTAGCTGGAAAGGCGCAGATACGCAGTATTTT,NA,TRBV28,TRBJ2-3,NA,15
CASSPRGALTGYTF,TGTGCCAGCTCACCAAGGGGGGCGTTGACTGGCTACACCTTC,NA,TRBV18,TRBJ1-2,few,14
CASSLRSGGTVNRDTQYF,TGTGCCAGCAGTTTAAGAAGCGGGGGGACCGTAAACCGGGATACGCAGTATTTT,TRBD2,TRBV27,TRBJ2-3,few,18
CASSLGGAHTGELFF,TGTGCCAGCAGTTTGGGGGGGGCGCACACCGGGGAGCTGTTTTTT,NA,TRBV12-3/TRBV12-4,TRBJ2-2,many,15
CASSLRRLAGGTDTQYF,TGTGCCAGCAGCTTAAGGCGACTAGCGGGAGGCACAGATACGCAGTATTTT,TRBD2,TRBV7-9,TRBJ2-3,NA,17
CASSYRLAGEGNEQFF,TGTGCCAGCAGTTATCGACTAGCGGGAGAGGGTAATGAGCAGTTCTTC,TRBD2,TRBV7-7,TRBJ2-1,NA,16
CASSQAPPSGANVLTF,TGCGCCAGCAGCCAAGCTCCCCCCTCTGGGGCCAACGTCCTGACTTTC,NA,TRBV4-3,TRBJ2-6,NA,16
CSARTAGSGPHQPQHF,TGCAGTGCTCGAACAGCGGGCAGCGGGCCACATCAGCCCCAGCATTTT,NA,TRBV20-1,TRBJ1-5,few,16
CASRGDRLGRAFF,TGTGCCAGCAGAGGCGACAGGCTGGGTCGGGCTTTCTTT,NA,TRBV6-4,TRBJ1-1,NA,13
CSPTSGGVVETQYF,TGCAGTCCTACTAGCGGGGGGGTTGTGGAGACCCAGTACTTC,TRBD2,TRBV20-1,TRBJ2-5,NA,14
CASSPGSWETGELFF,TGTGCCAGCAGCCCCGGGAGTTGGGAAACCGGGGAGCTGTTTTTT,NA,TRBV5-5,TRBJ2-2,NA,15
CASSPVGTGVTDTQYF,TGTGCCAGCTCACCGGTTGGGACAGGGGTCACAGATACGCAGTATTTT,TRBD1,TRBV18,TRBJ2-3,NA,16
CASSEGGHNEQFF,TGTGCCAGCAGTGAGGGCGGACACAATGAGCAGTTCTTC,NA,TRBV25-1,TRBJ2-1,few,13
CSATGTGGAHNEQFF,TGCAGTGCAACCGGGACAGGGGGCGCCCACAATGAGCAGTTCTTC,TRBD1,TRBV20-1,TRBJ2-1,NA,15
CAARDSRSEQYF,TGTGCCGCTAGGGACTCACGGAGCGAGCAGTACTTC,NA,TRBV10-3,TRBJ2-7,NA,12
CASSLGRGKTEAFF,TGTGCCAGCAGCTTGGGGAGGGGTAAAACTGAAGCTTTCTTT,NA,TRBV5-6,TRBJ1-1,NA,14
CASSSLAGGPREQFF,TGTGCCAGCAGCTCCTTAGCGGGAGGGCCCCGTGAGCAGTTCTTC,TRBD2,TRBV11-2,TRBJ2-1,many,15
CASSPRTSLLGYNEQFF,TGTGCCAGCAGCCCGCGAACTTCTCTCCTTGGATACAATGAGCAGTTCTTC,NA,TRBV7-2,TRBJ2-1,few,17
CATSAMGGPNTEAFF,TGTGCCACCAGTGCCATGGGCGGGCCGAACACTGAAGCTTTCTTT,NA,TRBV24-1,TRBJ1-1,few,15
CATSSPNTEAFF,TGTGCCACCAGTTCACCTAACACTGAAGCTTTCTTT,NA,TRBV15,TRBJ1-1,many,12
CASSGTSGRGEQYF,TGTGCCAGCAGCGGGACTAGCGGGAGGGGTGAGCAGTACTTC,TRBD2,TRBV7-2,TRBJ2-7,few,14
CASSRELWAKNIQYF,TGTGCCAGCAGCCGGGAGTTGTGGGCCAAAAACATTCAGTACTTC,NA,TRBV5-5,TRBJ2-4,few,15
CSALTGENYGYTF,TGCAGTGCCCTGACAGGGGAAAACTATGGCTACACCTTC,TRBD1,TRBV20-1,TRBJ1-2,few,13
CASSPSGAGGPIRQYF,TGTGCCAGCAGCCCCAGCGGAGCGGGAGGGCCTATAAGGCAGTATTTT,TRBD2,TRBV7-2,TRBJ2-3,NA,16
CSVATGQGGDTEAFF,TGCAGCGTTGCCACAGGACAGGGCGGGGACACTGAAGCTTTCTTT,TRBD1,TRBV29-1,TRBJ1-1,few,15
CASSPSHTYGYTF,TGTGCCAGCAGTCCATCCCACACCTATGGCTACACCTTC,NA,TRBV12-3/TRBV12-4,TRBJ1-2,many,13
CSVEAGGGQPQHF,TGCAGCGTTGAAGCCGGGGGCGGTCAGCCCCAGCATTTT,NA,TRBV29-1,TRBJ1-5,NA,13
CASSLGARQYSGANVLTF,TGTGCCAGCAGCTTAGGGGCCAGGCAATACTCTGGGGCCAACGTCCTGACTTTC,NA,TRBV7-6,TRBJ2-6,few,18
CATSGQGKGEETQYF,TGTGCCACCAGTGGGCAGGGTAAAGGCGAGGAGACCCAGTACTTC,NA,TRBV24-1,TRBJ2-5,few,15
CASSSANIGWGYGYTF,TGTGCCAGCAGCTCGGCCAACATCGGCTGGGGCTATGGCTACACCTTC,NA,TRBV7-2,TRBJ1-2,many,16
CSARSGLAEQFF,TGCAGTGCTAGATCGGGACTAGCTGAGCAGTTCTTC,TRBD2,TRBV20-1,TRBJ2-1,NA,12
CSARPLYRRPDSNQPQHF,TGCAGTGCTAGACCCCTTTATCGACGACCTGATAGCAATCAGCCCCAGCATTTT,NA,TRBV20-1,TRBJ1-5,NA,18
CASARDNVRSPLHF,TGTGCCAGCGCCAGGGACAACGTGAGGTCACCCCTCCACTTT,NA,TRBV7-6,TRBJ1-6,few,14
CASSPRDSGRAGNEQYF,TGTGCCAGCAGTCCCCGTGATAGCGGGAGGGCGGGGAACGAGCAGTACTTC,TRBD2,TRBV27,TRBJ2-7,few,17
CASSSPYRDTGELFF,TGTGCCAGCAGTTCCCCGTACAGGGACACCGGGGAGCTGTTTTTT,NA,TRBV6-5,TRBJ2-2,NA,15